One T cell receptor (beta chain) is described in this entry. As yet, its antigen is unknown. Sequencing was performed with immunoSEQ multiplex PCR; in TCRdb, only in-frame clones are kept and a portion is missing. The sample yields around 35,000 clones, 88% seen once. These data come from a study of OX40 agonist ivuxolimab in advanced cancers. Study-wide results and limits: In the 0.1-3.0 mg/kg groups, partial responders showed among the lowest expansion.

V lost 3 bases and J lost 2, with 7 bases in between. The germline V gene has CDR1 SGHAT and CDR2 FQDESV (reference sequence). The CDR3 has 13 residues. The source of this sequence is an adult with an advanced solid tumor such as melanoma, head and neck, liver or kidney cancer. The rearrangement uses TRBV11-1 and TRBJ1-1; D gene ambiguous. Sample: CD4+ or CD8+ T cells sorted from blood, taken in a trial of the OX40 agonist ivuxolimab. CDR3 sequence reads: CASSFPGNTEAFF. The CDR3 DNA is TGTGCCAGCAGCTTCCCGGGTAACACTGAAGCTTTCTTT.